The present TCR beta chain was sequenced within a study of shared clonotypes between healthy human individuals. Study-level results: A reduction in generation probabilities was seen for non-shared clonotypes relative to those shared by all four donors.

Comments on this clone: Its target is unknown.

The repertoire was sequenced with immunoSEQ multiplex PCR; TCRdb's copy has only in-frame clones and lacks some. The sample includes 850,000 to 1,200,000 clones, around 74% of them seen just once. This CDR3 comprises 14 residues. Trimming shortened V by 6 bases and J by 0 bases, and 9 bases separated the two germline ends. Looked up from germline, CDR1 is LNHDA and CDR2 is SQIVND (reference sequence). Participating donors were healthy, HIV-negative adults free of recent acute infections or vaccinations. V and J are TRBV19 and TRBJ2-1, with a weak D call TRBD2 (7 bases). The sequenced sample was memory CD4+ T cells sorted from blood. Noted subset: CD45RA-negative fraction. This receptor was identified in a man aged 18 to 30 in good health. The CDR3 protein is CASSGGLSYNEQFF. In DNA form, the CDR3 reads TGTGCCAGTAGCGGGGGGCTCTCCTACAATGAGCAGTTCTTC.